This TCR beta chain was sequenced during a study of graft-versus-host responses after intestinal transplantation (dated by TCRdb to about 2021). General notes on the study: Recipients received multivisceral, liver-intestinal, or isolated intestinal transplants. Instead of going to the commercial service, samples from a few later patients were sequenced in-house on an Illumina MiSeq and processed with MiXCR. Anti-thymocyte globulin induction was given to all recipients, followed by maintenance tacrolimus and steroids for approximately three years. Alloreactive clones were identified by sequencing pre-transplant mixed lymphocyte reaction products and comparing them with unstimulated pre-transplant donor and recipient T cells. Donor T cell macrochimerism was defined as a peak of at least 4% donor T cells among recipient peripheral blood mononuclear cells. After intestinal transplantation, graft-versus-host and host-versus-graft alloreactive T cell clones in the graft, circulation and bone marrow were tracked using bulk TCR-beta CDR3 sequencing. Of the 20 to 25 intestinal transplant recipients enrolled in the cohort, one of whom was a retransplant, a few patients without pretransplant specimens were excluded.

Blood samples were collected up to 4 times in the first month after transplant and then at least monthly when available. About this clone: Which antigen it targets is not known. Per-base qualities were not stored, and no clone one base away is much larger.

The protocol used for the library was the immunoSEQ multiplex PCR assay. Adaptive Biotechnologies carried out high-throughput TCR-beta CDR3 sequencing of genomic DNA for most patients. The source study handled its data this way. Adaptive's ImmunoSEQ software was the source of the TCR sequencing data for 18 patients, while three other patients were processed with MiXCR and VDJtools. CDR3 nucleotide sequences shared between donor and recipient were removed because the origin of such sequences could not be assigned. Alloreactive clones required at least 2-fold expansion over unstimulated cells and minimum CFSE-low frequency of 0.002% (template counts) or 0.001% (read counts). A clone was considered mappable if detected in the sequenced pre-transplant spleen, lymph node, or MLR CFSE-low populations of the donor or recipient. The cumulative frequency of alloreactive clones was calculated as a percentage of all sequences, weighted by copy number. TCRdb stores this immuneACCESS table with in-frame sequences only. Part of the clones is absent; in the studies checked, under half of the shortfall reflects unresolved V genes, and no reason is known for the rest. V and J calls and clone size are those listed in that table; D and trimming were worked out from the DNA. The sample has 30,000 to 40,000 clones on record, roughly four fifths of them singletons. Together, the top ten hold 3.5% of the sample.

Broad study findings and their caveats: Early after transplant, peak levels of circulating GvH clones were associated with declines in HvG clones. In patients with donor T cell macrochimerism, the allografts had high GvH to HvG T cell clonal ratios. The relatively low number and heterogeneity of intestinal transplant patients limited the conclusions. GvH clones were detected in recipient bone marrow, and some of these GvH clones were observed earlier in ileal mucosa or blood, consistent with an intestinal mucosal origin.

The germline V gene encodes CDR1 SEHNR and CDR2 FQNEAQ (reference sequence). The CDR3 runs 17 residues from the cysteine to the phenylalanine. Left in the record is the CDR3 DNA by itself, 51 bases read in frame from the first base. V drops 0 bases and J drops 9 bases, leaving 23 bases in between. Sequenced material: PBMCs, taken approximately 1,000 days after transplant. The sequence joins TRBV7-9 to TRBJ2-5; TRBD1 might be the D gene, on 6 matching bases. The TCR comes from a human patient who received an intestinal transplant, so some T cells may come from the graft donor. The encoded CDR3 is CASSLAGHGGAAGAQYF. The nucleotide sequence reads TGTGCCAGCAGCTTAGCGGGACACGGAGGTGCCGCCGGGGCCCAGTACTTC.